The source of this T cell receptor beta chain is a study of cytomegalovirus exposure and HLA in healthy donors. Germline V gene lookup returns CDR1 DFQATT and CDR2 SNEGSKA (reference sequence). The CDR3 is 11 residues long. V shed 5 bases and J shed 4 bases, with 8 bases lying between them. PCR used 60 Vbeta primers and 13 Jbeta primers. Sequenced by immunoSEQ multiplex PCR; TCRdb stores in-frame clones only, minus some. Of 150,000 to 200,000 clones in the sample, approximately 70% were seen once. This clonotype was sampled from a young man in good health and CMV-seropositive. Sequencing was carried out using PBMCs. This rearrangement joins TRBV20-1 to TRBJ1-2; D is possibly TRBD1 (6 bases). The CDR3 spells CSAQDSYGYTF. CDR3 DNA: TGCAGTGCTCAGGACAGCTATGGCTACACCTTC.